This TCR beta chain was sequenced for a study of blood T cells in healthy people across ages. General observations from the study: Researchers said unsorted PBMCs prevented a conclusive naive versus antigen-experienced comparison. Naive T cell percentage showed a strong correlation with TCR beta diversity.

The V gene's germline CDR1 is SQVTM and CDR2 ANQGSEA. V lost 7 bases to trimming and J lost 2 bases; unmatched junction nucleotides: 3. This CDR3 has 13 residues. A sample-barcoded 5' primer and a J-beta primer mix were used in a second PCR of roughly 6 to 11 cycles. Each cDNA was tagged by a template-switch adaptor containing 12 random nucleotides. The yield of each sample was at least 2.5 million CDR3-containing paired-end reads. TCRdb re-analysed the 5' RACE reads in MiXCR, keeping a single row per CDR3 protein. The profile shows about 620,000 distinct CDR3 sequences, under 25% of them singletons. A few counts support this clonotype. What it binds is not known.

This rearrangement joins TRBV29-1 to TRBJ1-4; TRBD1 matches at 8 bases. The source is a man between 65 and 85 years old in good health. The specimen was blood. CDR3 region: CSARDRTNEKLFF. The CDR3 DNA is TGCAGCGCCCGGGACAGGACTAATGAAAAACTGTTTTTT.